This T cell receptor beta chain was obtained from a study of cytomegalovirus exposure and HLA in healthy donors. Study-wide context: T cells numbering around 180 million yielded roughly 120 million unique TCR beta sequences in an earlier analysis. Study-level results: Presence/absence analysis assumed near-uniform sequencing depth across donors. Fewer N-insertions (relative to the roughly 720-donor mean) were reportedly seen in an Asian-associated ancestry cluster in a later analysis.

With 60 Vbeta and 13 Jbeta primers, the PCR was carried out. Authors' methods: In a later analysis, roughly 11 million of approximately 81 million unique beta chains occurred in at least two donors. TCRdb keeps only in-frame clones here, not all; method: immunoSEQ multiplex PCR. That table is the source of V, J and clone size, and D and trimming were worked out from the DNA. The sample yields about 130,000 clones, 81% seen once. Details on this clone: As yet, its antigen is unknown.

Trimming removed 6 bases from V and 8 bases from J, with 11 bases in between. The CDR3 loop spans 12 amino acids. The germline gives CDR1 SGHAT, CDR2 FQNNGV. The sequence was obtained from a woman aged 25 to 39 in good health and CMV-seronegative. The chain has TRBV11-2 and TRBJ2-1; no firm D call. Sample: PBMCs. The CDR3 reads CASRSQRDEQFF. Here the CDR3 DNA reads TGTGCCAGCAGGTCCCAACGGGATGAGCAGTTCTTC.